A selection of T cell receptor beta chains follows, all from one sample in a study of technical replicates of blood from several donors. Assay used: immunoSEQ multiplex PCR; TCRdb lists only in-frame clones, some missing. The sample lists about 59,000 clones, about 97% occurring once. The material sequenced was T cells isolated from PBMCs. These receptors came from a human donor in good health. The CDR3 runs from the conserved cysteine through the conserved F or W. A D gene is named only where the DNA matches it firmly. Clone size is not always given. Where it is, it says once, few, many or a class for expanded clones.

clone_size	j_call	d_call	v_call	cdr3_nt	cdr3_aa
-	TRBJ2-5	TRBD1	TRBV6-6	TGTGCCAGCAGTTACGAGAACAGGGGTTCGGAAGAGACCCAGTACTTC	CASSYENRGSEETQYF
few	TRBJ2-1	TRBD2	TRBV29-1	TGCAGCGCGGGACTAGCGGGGCCCAATGAGCAGTTCTTC	CSAGLAGPNEQFF
-	TRBJ1-5	-	TRBV25-1	TGTGCCAGCAGTGAATTATGTCAGATACGCGGGTTGCAGCCCCAGCATTTT	CASSELCQIRGLQPQHF
-	TRBJ1-5	-	TRBV27	TGTGCCAGCAGCCCCTACCACCAGGAATACCAGCCCCAGCATTTT	CASSPYHQEYQPQHF
-	TRBJ2-2	TRBD1	TRBV7-6	TGTGCCAGCAGCTTATTTGGGACAGCAAACACCGGGGAGCTGTTTTTT	CASSLFGTANTGELFF
-	TRBJ2-7	TRBD1	TRBV4-1	TGCGCCAGCAGCATTGGCCAAGGTAGGCAGGGGGCCTACGAGCAGTACTTC	CASSIGQGRQGAYEQYF
-	TRBJ1-2	TRBD1	TRBV19	TGTGCCAGTAGTATGGCCCGCGGTACAGGGGATGGCTACACCTTC	CASSMARGTGDGYTF
-	TRBJ2-1	-	TRBV5-1	TGCGCCAGCAGCTTGGTGGAGCTACTTTACAATGAGCAGTTCTTC	CASSLVELLYNEQFF
-	TRBJ2-1	TRBD2	TRBV6-6	TGTGCCAGCAGTTACGTTGGACTAGCGTATTACAATGAGCAGTTCTTC	CASSYVGLAYYNEQFF
-	TRBJ1-1	TRBD1	TRBV11-2	TGTGCCAGCAGCTTAAGGGGACAGGGGGCTATATGGAACACTGAAGCTTTCTTT	CASSLRGQGAIWNTEAFF
-	TRBJ2-7	TRBD1	TRBV5-8	TGTGCCAGCAGCTTGGCCAGAGGGACAGTCGGCTACGAGCAGTACTTC	CASSLARGTVGYEQYF
-	TRBJ2-7	-	TRBV2	TGTGCCAGCACCTATTCCGAAGCGGTACCCTACGAGCAGTACTTC	CASTYSEAVPYEQYF
once	TRBJ2-3	TRBD2	TRBV5-1	TGCGCCAGCAGGGGAGGACTAGCGACAGATACGCAGTATTTT	CASRGGLATDTQYF
-	TRBJ2-7	TRBD1	TRBV6-1	TGTGCCAGCAGTGAAGCGCTTCCCGGGACAGGGGTCTCCTACGAGCAGTACTTC	CASSEALPGTGVSYEQYF
few	TRBJ1-2	-	TRBV5-1	TGCGCCAGCAGCTTGAATCCAGATCAAGTATATGGCTACACCTTC	CASSLNPDQVYGYTF
-	TRBJ1-2	-	TRBV27	TGTGCCAGCAGTTTTAGCGGCGAAAAGGCTTTAGTTCGCGGCTACACCTTC	CASSFSGEKALVRGYTF
-	TRBJ2-1	-	TRBV6-5	TGTGCCAGCACGGGGAGGCCCGACAATGAGCAGTTCTTC	CASTGRPDNEQFF
-	TRBJ2-2	TRBD2	TRBV6-5	TGTGCCAGCACCGGGACTAGCGGGGCCGGGGAGCTGTTTTTT	CASTGTSGAGELFF
-	TRBJ1-2	TRBD1	TRBV5-1	TGCGCCAGCAGCCCGGGACAGGGTGGGGGATATGGCTACACCTTC	CASSPGQGGGYGYTF
-	TRBJ2-1	-	TRBV5-4	TGTGCCAGCAGCTATCCCCCCCCCTTACTAGGTGAGCAGTTCTTC	CASSYPPPLLGEQFF
-	TRBJ2-1	-	TRBV5-4	TGTGCCAGCAGCTTGGGGGACAATCAGAATGAGCAGTTCTTC	CASSLGDNQNEQFF
-	TRBJ1-2	TRBD1	TRBV5-1	TGCGCCAGCAGCCTGGGACAGGAACCTAACTATGGCTACACCTTC	CASSLGQEPNYGYTF
-	TRBJ1-3	-	TRBV9	TGTGCCAGCAGCACACTTCAGGAAAAAAACACCATATATTTT	CASSTLQEKNTIYF
-	TRBJ2-5	TRBD1	TRBV5-1	TGCGCCAGCAGCTTGGCGGACAGGGGAATCGAGACCCAGTACTTC	CASSLADRGIETQYF
-	TRBJ2-1	-	TRBV5-1	TGCGCCAGCAGCTTGGCGGGAGTTCGTGCGAATGAGCAGTTCTTC	CASSLAGVRANEQFF
-	TRBJ2-3	-	TRBV6-5	TGTGCCAGCAGTTACTCGGATAGGGGGGATACGCAGTATTTT	CASSYSDRGDTQYF
once	TRBJ2-3	-	TRBV19	TGTGCCAGTAGCTCCACAGGGGCGGGGAGTGGGGGCACAGATACGCAGTATTTT	CASSSTGAGSGGTDTQYF
-	TRBJ2-7	-	TRBV4-1	TGCGCCAGCAGCCAAGGGACAGCCCTCTCCTACGAGCAGTACTTC	CASSQGTALSYEQYF
-	TRBJ1-1	-	TRBV6-5	TGTGCCAGCAATAGGGGAGGGATGAACACTGAAGCTTTCTTT	CASNRGGMNTEAFF
-	TRBJ2-7	-	TRBV10-1	TGCGCCAGCAGTGAGGAACCTTCGCTCCGGTCCTACGAGCAGTACTTC	CASSEEPSLRSYEQYF
-	TRBJ2-6	-	TRBV6-1	TGTGCCAGCCTCTTCTCTGGGGCCAACGTCCTGACTTTC	CASLFSGANVLTF
-	TRBJ1-2	-	TRBV4-2	TGTGCCAGCAGCCAAGATGCGGGCTGGAACAGGGTAAACTATGGCTACACCTTC	CASSQDAGWNRVNYGYTF
-	TRBJ2-5	TRBD2	TRBV4-1	TGCGCCAGCAGCCAATCTAAGACTAGCGGGGCTCAAGAGACCCAGTACTTC	CASSQSKTSGAQETQYF
-	TRBJ2-5	TRBD1	TRBV27	TGTGCCAGCAGTTTATCGGGACAGAAAGAGACCCAGTACTTC	CASSLSGQKETQYF
-	TRBJ2-3	-	TRBV5-1	TGCGCCAGCAGCCACGGACAGCGCACCACAGATACGCAGTATTTT	CASSHGQRTTDTQYF
once	TRBJ2-3	TRBD1	TRBV27	TGTGCCAGCAGTTTTCGGACAGGGGGAACAGATACGCAGTATTTT	CASSFRTGGTDTQYF
-	TRBJ1-5	-	TRBV2	TGTGCCAGCAGTCCGCGGAGGGGAGATGGCAATCAGCCCCAGCATTTT	CASSPRRGDGNQPQHF
-	TRBJ2-4	-	TRBV5-4	TGTGCCAGCACCATCGACCTTGGGGGGAACATTCAGTACTTC	CASTIDLGGNIQYF
-	TRBJ1-6	-	TRBV13	TGTGCCAGCAGCTTTACAGGCTTCTATAATTCACCCCTCCACTTT	CASSFTGFYNSPLHF
-	TRBJ2-3	-	TRBV10-3	TGTGCCATCAGTGGGGCTGAATGGATGGATACGCAGTATTTT	CAISGAEWMDTQYF
-	TRBJ2-1	TRBD2	TRBV5-4	TGTGCCAGCAGCTTGTTAATTAGGACTAGCGGAGACAATGAGCAGTTCTTC	CASSLLIRTSGDNEQFF
-	TRBJ2-3	TRBD2	TRBV7-7	TGTGCCAGCAGCCAATCTCCATGGACTAGCGGGAGAGGCACAGATACGCAGTATTTT	CASSQSPWTSGRGTDTQYF
-	TRBJ1-5	-	TRBV2	TGTGCCAGCAGTGGTACAGGGAGCAATCAGCCCCAGCATTTT	CASSGTGSNQPQHF
-	TRBJ2-5	TRBD1	TRBV4-1	TGCGCCAGCAGCCAAGAGGGACCGGGACAGGAAGAGACCCAGTACTTC	CASSQEGPGQEETQYF
-	TRBJ2-7	-	TRBV15	TGTGCCACCAGCAGAGACAGGGTCTCCTACGAGCAGTACTTC	CATSRDRVSYEQYF